These 13 T cell receptor beta chains share one sample of origin, sequenced in a study of cytomegalovirus exposure and HLA in healthy donors (dated by TCRdb to the late 2010s). Library preparation was by the immunoSEQ multiplex PCR assay. The multiplex PCR relied on a mix of 60 forward primers for TCR Vbeta segments and 13 reverse primers for TCR Jbeta segments. TCRdb provides this immuneACCESS table in a form limited to in-frame rearrangements. Some clones are lacking; in checked studies, under half of them reflect an unresolved V gene, and why the rest are absent is not known. The sample has 150,000 to 200,000 clones on record, 82% of them singletons. 0.5% of the sample comes from the top ten. What was sequenced was PBMCs. Source of these receptors: a woman aged 50 to 65 in good health and CMV-seronegative.

The V call is TRBV6-5, the J call TRBJ2-7, with D possibly being TRBD2 (5 bases). Germline CDR1 and CDR2: MNHEY and SVGAGI. The CDR3 has 15 amino acids. The V end lost 0 bases, the J end lost 3 bases, and 12 bases lay between the germline ends. As DNA, the CDR3 is TGTGCCAGCAGTTACTCGGTTAGCGACGACTACGAGCAGTACTTC. It yields the protein CASSYSVSDDYEQYF.

For the CDR3, the DNA is TGTGCCATCAGTCCCCCGGGACAACACTACAATGAGCAGTTCTTC. The encoded protein is CAISPPGQHYNEQFF. This rearrangement joins TRBV10-3 to TRBJ2-1, with D possibly TRBD1 on 6 matching bases. Germline V gene sequence: CDR1 ENHRY, CDR2 SYGVKD. Trimming removed 5 bases at V and 3 bases at J, with 14 bases between. This CDR3 is built from 15 residues.

DNA of the CDR3: TGTGCCAGCAGTCCTGGACAGTACCAAGAGACCCAGTACTTC. Its translation: CASSPGQYQETQYF. J is TRBJ2-5 and V is TRBV6-6; D may be TRBD1 (6 bases). CDR3 length equals 14 residues. Germline assignment: CDR1 MNHNY and CDR2 SVGAGI (reference sequence). Deletions cut 5 bases from V and 0 bases from J, with 10 bases between.

The CDR3, as DNA: TGTGCCAGCAGCTACGTCAGCGGGGGTACCTACAATGAGCAGTTCTTC. Its protein product is CASSYVSGGTYNEQFF. The chain is built from TRBV13 and TRBJ2-1, with 8 nucleotides matching TRBD2. Germline CDR1 and CDR2: PRHDT and FYEKMQ (reference sequence). V lost 4 bases and J lost 2; bases outside the gene matches: 7. The CDR3 sequence is 16 residues long.

The CDR3 is CASSLARQGGHQPQHF. For the CDR3, the DNA is TGTGCCAGCAGCTTAGCGCGACAGGGGGGTCATCAGCCCCAGCATTTT. V gene TRBV7-9 combines with J gene TRBJ1-5, with 9 nucleotides matching TRBD1. Germline CDR1 SEHNR, CDR2 FQNEAQ (reference sequence). The CDR3 is made up of 16 amino acids. V lost 0 bases to trimming and J lost 5 bases; unmatched junction nucleotides: 5.

The chain couples TRBV9 to TRBJ1-6; tentatively, D is TRBD1 (5 bases). V gave up 0 bases and J gave up 6 bases, with 10 bases separating them. Per the germline V gene, CDR1 is SGDLS and CDR2 is YYNGEE. The CDR3 contains 15 residues. CDR3 region: CASSVGHRSNSPLHF. In DNA form, the CDR3 reads TGTGCCAGCAGCGTAGGCCACAGGTCTAATTCACCCCTCCACTTT.

This clone was detected only once. Other nucleotide sequences in the sample specify the same CDR3. The V call is TRBV18, the J call TRBJ2-7, with D possibly matching TRBD1 (6 bases). V was cut by 2 bases and J by 4 bases, with 15 bases left in between. Germline CDR1 and CDR2: KGHSH and LQKENI. The CDR3 totals 15 residues. CDR3 region: CASSPGRGPLYEQYF. The CDR3 DNA follows: TGTGCCAGCTCACCAGGCAGGGGCCCCCTATACGAGCAGTACTTC.

The sample holds one count of this clone. This chain links TRBV5-4 with TRBJ2-3; 7 nucleotides match TRBD2. The trim removed 4 bases at V and 0 bases at J, leaving 11 bases unmatched. CDR3 size: 17 residues. Germline-derived CDR1 and CDR2 are SGHNT and YYREEE (reference sequence). As DNA, the CDR3 is TGTGCCAGCAGCCCCCAGGGTTGGGAGGGTAGCACAGATACGCAGTATTTT. Its protein product is CASSPQGWEGSTDTQYF.

CDR3 DNA sequence: TGTGCCTGGAGTGTAGGACTAGCGGGGACCGGGGAGCTGTTTTTT. It specifies CAWSVGLAGTGELFF. This chain connects TRBV30 to TRBJ2-2, with 12 positions matching TRBD2. This CDR3 spans 15 amino acids. V lost 0 bases, J lost 5 bases, and 1 base stayed unmatched. Germline loops: CDR1 GTSNPN, CDR2 SVGIG (reference sequence).

This sequence joins TRBV27 and TRBJ2-3, with 7 nucleotides matching TRBD1. Trimming cost V 5 bases and J 3 bases; bases outside gene matches: 8. Germline V gene lookup returns CDR1 MNHEY and CDR2 SMNVEV (reference sequence). The CDR3 is made up of 15 amino acids. CDR3 in amino acids: CASSPWDSHTDTQYF. The CDR3, as DNA: TGTGCCAGCAGTCCGTGGGACAGCCATACAGATACGCAGTATTTT.

The chain recombines TRBV9 with TRBJ2-7; D not certain. The CDR3 runs to 15 residues. Trimming took 0 bases from V and 6 from J, leaving 16 bases between them. Germline-derived CDR1 and CDR2 are SGDLS and YYNGEE. The CDR3 loop reads CASSVGSGQGSEQYF. The CDR3 bases are TGTGCCAGCAGCGTAGGGTCTGGGCAAGGCAGCGAGCAGTACTTC.

The V gene is TRBV19, the J gene TRBJ1-2, with TRBD1 as a possible D gene (6 bases). The CDR3 runs 16 residues. Germline CDR1 is LNHDA and CDR2 is SQIVND (reference sequence). The ends were cut back, 0 bases at V and 5 bases at J, with 16 bases in the middle. In DNA, the CDR3 is TGTGCCAGTAGTATAGAGTCAGGGGCCGAAACATATGGCTACACCTTC. It translates to CASSIESGAETYGYTF.

The CDR3 DNA sequence: TGTGCCAGCAGCTCTGGGACAGAACAAGAGACCCAGTACTTC. It yields the protein CASSSGTEQETQYF. The chain carries TRBV11-3 and TRBJ2-5; 7 positions match TRBD1. V shed 4 bases and J 2 bases; nucleotides not matched to a gene: 4. Germline CDR1 is SGHNT and CDR2 is YENEEA. This CDR3 has 14 amino acids. The complete variable domain, with remaining parts taken from reference TRBV11-3 and TRBJ2-5, reads EAGVVQSPRYKIIEKKQPVAFWCNPISGHNTLYWYLQNLGQGPELLIRYENEEAVDDSQLPKDRFSAERLKGVDSTLKIQPAELGDSAVYLCASSSGTEQETQYFGPGTRLLVL.